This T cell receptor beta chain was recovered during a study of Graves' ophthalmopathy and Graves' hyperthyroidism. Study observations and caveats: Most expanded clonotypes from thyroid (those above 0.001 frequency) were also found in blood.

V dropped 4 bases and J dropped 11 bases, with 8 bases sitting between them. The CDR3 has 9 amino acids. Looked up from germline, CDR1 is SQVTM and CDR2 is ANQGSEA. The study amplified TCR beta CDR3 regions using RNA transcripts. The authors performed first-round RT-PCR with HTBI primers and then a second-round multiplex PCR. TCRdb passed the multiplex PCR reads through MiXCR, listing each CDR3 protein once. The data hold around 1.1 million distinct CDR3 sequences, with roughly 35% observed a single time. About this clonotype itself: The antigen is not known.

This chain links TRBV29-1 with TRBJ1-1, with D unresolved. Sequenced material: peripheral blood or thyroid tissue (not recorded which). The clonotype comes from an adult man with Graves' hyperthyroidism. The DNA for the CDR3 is TGCAGCGTTGTGAGTGTTGCTTTCTTT. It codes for CSVVSVAFF.